What follows describes a single TCR beta chain. 60 Vbeta and 13 Jbeta primers were used in PCR. The table came from immunoSEQ multiplex PCR; TCRdb's copy has only in-frame clones and leaves some out. The top ten clones hold about 1.2% of a sample with about 130,000 clones, approximately 83% of them seen once. This entry comes from a study of cytomegalovirus exposure and HLA in healthy donors. Study context: The study placed 70% to 85% of its approximately 360 genotyped donors in the Caucasian-associated ancestry cluster.

The sequence came from a girl aged 2 to 9 in good health and CMV-seronegative. Input material: PBMCs.

The chain's CDR3 is CASSPGTGGQMNTEAFF. CDR3 bases: TGTGCCAGCTCACCGGGCACAGGGGGGCAAATGAACACTGAAGCTTTCTTT. V gene TRBV18 combines with J gene TRBJ1-1, with TRBD1 identical over 8 bases. This CDR3 spans 17 amino acids. J lost 0 bases, V lost 3 bases, and 9 bases had no gene match. The V gene's germline CDR1 is KGHSH and CDR2 LQKENI.